This TCR beta chain was documented in a study of blood T cell repertoires in COVID-19. The overall study: Sites in the United States, Italy and Spain provided acute and convalescent COVID-19 samples. T cells, B-cell-depleted T cells, or PBMCs provided the cDNA or gDNA that served as material.

As handled by the study authors: How many nucleated cells were present was estimated from reference gene primer amplification. Profiled with immunoSEQ multiplex PCR; TCRdb holds only in-frame clones, not every one. From that table come the V and J calls and clone size; the DNA was used to work out D and trimming. The sample holds approximately 52,000 clones; roughly nine tenths are singletons and the top ten take roughly 5.3%. The specimen sequenced was peripheral blood. This receptor was identified in a man aged 55 to 70 with active COVID-19.

The DNA of the CDR3 is TGTGCCAGCAGCTTAGTACGGTATAGCAATCAGCCCCAGCATTTT. Translating it yields CASSLVRYSNQPQHF. The chain recombines TRBV7-9 with TRBJ1-5; D ambiguous. V was cut by 1 base and J by 0 bases, with 7 bases left in between. From germline, CDR1 is SEHNR and CDR2 FQNEAQ (reference sequence). The CDR3 totals 15 residues.